One sample yielded the 13 T cell receptor beta chains listed below, sequenced in a study of T-cell reconstitution after alpha-beta-depleted transplantation in children. Unique molecular identifiers were used in preparing the TCRbeta library. One entry per CDR3 protein results from TCRdb running MiXCR on the PCR reads. The sample contains 490,000 or so distinct CDR3 sequences, around 13% of which appear only once. This material consisted of PBMCs from the stem cell graft donor, taken from the stem cell graft. The receptors were sampled from a human donor who donated a stem cell graft to a child with combined immunodeficiency.

This clonotype was picked up one time. The chain links TRBV28 to TRBJ2-5, with D perhaps matching TRBD2 (5 bases). Germline V gene data show CDR1 as MDHEN and CDR2 as SYDVKM. V was pared by 2 bases and J by 2 bases, with 18 bases between. The CDR3 runs to 17 residues. The CDR3 here is CASSLRRGRGIQETQYF. In DNA, the CDR3 is TGTGCCAGCAGTTTAAGGAGAGGGCGAGGGATACAAGAGACCCAGTACTTC. Supplemented by reference TRBV28 and TRBJ2-5, the full variable domain reads DVKVTQSSRYLVKRTGEKVFLECVQDMDHENMFWYRQDPGLGLRLIYFSYDVKMKEKGDIPEGYSVSREKKERFSLILESASTNQTSMYLCASSLRRGRGIQETQYFGPGTRLLVL.

This clonotype was recorded many times. V is TRBV12-3 or TRBV12-4 and J is TRBJ2-3; possible D gene TRBD2, 5 bases. This CDR3 is built from 17 residues. Trimming stripped 2 bases from V and 2 bases from J, with 17 bases between. The DNA for the CDR3 is TGTGCCAGCAGTTTATCCGGTAGCGCGACGGACACAGATACGCAGTATTTT. Its translation is CASSLSGSATDTDTQYF.

A few counts support this clonotype. The CDR3 region is CASSPEDRRVYNEQFF. CDR3 DNA sequence: TGTGCCAGCTCCCCCGAGGACAGGAGAGTTTACAATGAGCAGTTCTTC. This sequence joins TRBV18 and TRBJ2-1; 7 bases fit TRBD1. J gave up 4 bases and V 6 bases, and 12 bases lay outside the gene matches. The CDR3 loop spans 16 amino acids. Germline V CDR1 and CDR2: KGHSH, LQKENI.

This clonotype was seen many times. The rearrangement uses TRBV27 and TRBJ2-7, with D unclear. The CDR3 runs 13 residues. V lost 5 bases and J lost 1, with 9 bases in between. The germline gives CDR1 MNHEY, CDR2 SMNVEV (reference sequence). DNA of the CDR3: TGTGCCAGCAGTCTTACAGAGTCCTACGAGCAGTACTTC. As protein: CASSLTESYEQYF.

The chain combines TRBV3-1 with TRBJ2-1, with 11 bases that match TRBD2. The V segment lost 4 bases and the J segment 15 bases; nucleotides outside the gene matches: 14. The CDR3 runs 15 residues. The germline V gene has CDR1 LGHDT and CDR2 YNNKEL (reference sequence). For the CDR3, the DNA is TGTGCCAGCAGCCGCGGGCCCTTAGCGGGAGGGAGCCCGTTCTTC. Protein product: CASSRGPLAGGSPFF.

The rearrangement joins TRBV28 to TRBJ2-5; D gene unclear. Germline V lookup: CDR1 MDHEN, CDR2 SYDVKM. CDR3 length equals 15 residues. Trimming shortened V by 5 bases and J by 0 bases, and 13 bases separated the two germline ends. CDR3 sequence: CASSPGFSDQETQYF. The CDR3 DNA follows: TGTGCCAGCAGTCCTGGCTTTTCAGACCAAGAGACCCAGTACTTC.

This clonotype came up many times. The rearrangement links TRBV5-1 to TRBJ1-2; perhaps TRBD1 as D (6 bases). Per the germline V gene, CDR1 is SGHRS and CDR2 is YFSETQ. The V end was cut by 4 bases, the J end by 7 bases, with 17 bases between. The CDR3 has 14 amino acids. The CDR3 DNA reads TGCGCCAGCAGCACTGACAGGCCCCCGGGTGGCTACACCTTC. Translating it yields CASSTDRPPGGYTF.

This clonotype was found many times. CDR3 protein: CAISESPYNEQFF. The CDR3 DNA is TGTGCCATCAGTGAGAGTCCCTACAATGAGCAGTTCTTC. J is TRBJ2-1 and V is TRBV10-3; D not resolved. The CDR3 length is 13 residues. Trimming left V 2 bases short and J 2 bases short, with 4 bases between. Germline-derived CDR1 and CDR2 are ENHRY and SYGVKD.

The genes are TRBV6-1 and TRBJ2-7; D is tentatively TRBD1 or TRBD2 (6 bases each). The CDR3 has 14 amino acids. Looked up from germline, CDR1 is MNHNS and CDR2 is SASEGT. Between the trimmed V and J ends, which lost 7 bases and 5 bases, there was a span of 18 bases. The CDR3 region has the DNA TGTGCCAGCATGGGGGGCGGCCATGGCAACGAGCAGTACTTC. This sequence encodes CASMGGGHGNEQYF.

The V and J genes are TRBV11-2 and TRBJ2-4; TRBD2 agrees at 10 bases. This CDR3 contains 16 residues. Trimming at V came to 3 bases and at J to 7 bases, leaving 9 bases not matched to a gene. Germline loops: CDR1 SGHAT, CDR2 FQNNGV. The CDR3 DNA is TGTGCCAGCAGCTTCGAACTAGCGGGAAGATATAACATTCAGTACTTC. Its protein is CASSFELAGRYNIQYF.

The CDR3 sequence: CASSRGQYTDTQYF. CDR3 sequence (DNA): TGCGCCAGCAGCCGGGGACAGTACACAGATACGCAGTATTTT. The genes are TRBV5-1 and TRBJ2-3, with 7 positions matching TRBD1. Germline V lookup: CDR1 SGHRS, CDR2 YFSETQ. V was pared by 4 bases and J by 2 bases, with 4 bases of the junction left unmatched. This CDR3 has 14 residues.

J is TRBJ2-1 and V is TRBV7-3, with D possibly TRBD2 on 5 matching bases. CDR1 and CDR2 from the germline V gene are SGHTA and FQGTGA. V dropped 5 bases and J dropped 1 base, with 12 bases sitting between them. This CDR3 region has 15 residues. CDR3: CASSPLPGSYNEQFF. CDR3 coding DNA: TGTGCCAGCAGCCCCCTTCCGGGGTCCTACAATGAGCAGTTCTTC.

The J gene is TRBJ2-1, the V gene TRBV7-9; TRBD1 matches at 9 bases. V shed 5 bases and J 6 bases; nucleotides not matched to a gene: 8. CDR3 length equals 15 residues. Per the germline V gene, CDR1 is SEHNR and CDR2 is FQNEAQ (reference sequence). CDR3 sequence: CASSPGDRVSNEQFF. The CDR3 nucleotides read TGTGCCAGCAGCCCGGGGGACAGGGTCTCCAATGAGCAGTTCTTC.